This TCR beta chain was retrieved from a study of T cells in Graves' hyperthyroidism and ophthalmopathy. This clonotype was seen a few times. RNA transcripts served as the template for amplifying TCR beta CDR3 regions. HTBI primers were employed in a first-round RT-PCR of the TCR CDR3. MiXCR was run by TCRdb on the multiplex PCR reads, yielding one entry per CDR3 protein. The table shows about 610,000 distinct CDR3 sequences, with 15% to 20% occurring only once. The CDR3 is 14 residues long. With V trimmed by 5 bases and J by 3 bases, 10 bases remained unmatched. Germline values: CDR1 DFQATT, CDR2 SNEGSKA (reference sequence). Subjects with ophthalmopathy showed a Clinical Activity Score no lower than 3, a NOSPECS grade no lower than 4, and a duration shorter than 3 months. Based on clinical symptoms, serum thyroxine and TRAb, thyroid ultrasound and orbital computed tomography, diagnoses were reached.

The gene calls are TRBV20-1 and TRBJ2-7, with 7 bases aligning to TRBD2. Sequencing input: blood. This receptor was taken from a woman aged 40-49 years with Graves' ophthalmopathy. This CDR3 is CSASSGTTHYEQYF. The CDR3 nucleotides are TGCAGTGCTTCCTCCGGGACTACACACTACGAGCAGTACTTC.